These 14 T cell receptor beta chains share one sample of origin, sequenced in a study of blood T cell repertoires in COVID-19. Measured with immunoSEQ multiplex PCR; TCRdb has only the in-frame clones, and not every one. The profile shows fewer than 450,000 clones, about 88% of them singletons. Sequenced sample: peripheral blood. These receptors were taken from a woman in her sixties or seventies with COVID-19, enrolled during active disease.

The rearrangement uses TRBV6-5 and TRBJ2-7; TRBD1 might be the D (6 bases). The V end was cut by 5 bases, the J end by 4 bases, with 12 bases between. The CDR3 is 13 amino acids. From germline, CDR1 is MNHEY and CDR2 SVGAGI. In nucleotides, the CDR3 is TGTGCCAGCAGTAGACAGGTCGGGTACGAGCAGTACTTC. Its protein is CASSRQVGYEQYF.

The DNA of the CDR3 is TGTGCCAGCAGCCCGGGGACAGGGGTTCATGGCTACACCTTC. This translates into CASSPGTGVHGYTF. This chain links TRBV9 with TRBJ1-2, with 10 nucleotides matching TRBD1. CDR1 and CDR2 from the germline V gene are SGDLS and YYNGEE. Trimming at V came to 4 bases and at J to 6 bases, leaving 6 bases not matched to a gene. The CDR3 covers 14 residues.

The sample holds one count of this clone. The chain couples TRBV24-1 to TRBJ2-7, with a weak D call TRBD2 (6 bases). Germline-derived CDR1 and CDR2 are KGHDR and SFDVKD. CDR3 length: 13 residues. V lost 2 bases, J lost 5 bases, and 9 bases lay in between. CDR3 sequence reads: CATSDWASDEQYF. The CDR3, as DNA: TGTGCCACCAGTGATTGGGCTAGCGACGAGCAGTACTTC.

This chain connects TRBV4-3 to TRBJ2-7; D possibly corresponds to TRBD1 (6 bases). The V gene's germline CDR1 is LGHNA and CDR2 YSLEER. The CDR3 is 12 residues long. V was cut by 4 bases and J by 5 bases, with 9 bases left in between. The CDR3 reads CASSPTGNEQYF. The DNA for the CDR3 is TGCGCCAGCAGCCCCACAGGGAACGAGCAGTACTTC.

The rearrangement joins TRBV2 to TRBJ2-5, with D tentatively TRBD2 (5 bases). Between the trimmed V and J ends, which lost 5 bases and 4 bases, there was a span of 11 bases. CDR3 length: 13 residues. In germline, CDR1 is SNHLY, CDR2 FYNNEI. Here the CDR3 DNA reads TGTGCCAGCAGTTCCCCCGAGGGAGAGACCCAGTACTTC. It specifies CASSSPEGETQYF.

The CDR3 coding sequence is TGTGCCAGCAGCTTCTCCAGGGCCACCTACGAGCAGTACTTC. Its translation is CASSFSRATYEQYF. This chain joins TRBV7-2 and TRBJ2-7, with a possible D match to TRBD1 (5 bases). The CDR3 loop spans 14 amino acids. V gave up 3 bases and J gave up 2 bases, with 11 bases separating them. Germline V gives CDR1 SGHTA, CDR2 FQGNSA.

The chain recombines TRBV2 with TRBJ2-7, with D possibly matching TRBD1 (5 bases). Germline CDR1 SNHLY, CDR2 FYNNEI. V was clipped by 7 bases and J by 2 bases, with 18 bases between them. CDR3 length: 15 amino acids. The CDR3 is CASTTTAHPTYEQYF. CDR3 nucleotides: TGTGCCAGCACCACGACAGCACATCCCACCTACGAGCAGTACTTC.

This rearrangement joins TRBV21-1 to TRBJ2-1; the D call of TRBD1 is as the table states it, not checked on the DNA. TRBV21-1 is a known pseudogene. This CDR3 is built from 15 residues. The CDR3 here is CASSSPGTVDNEQFF. The CDR3 nucleotides read TGTGCCAGCAGCAGCCCGGGGACAGTGGACAATGAGCAGTTCTTC.

The chain couples TRBV10-1 to TRBJ1-1; weak D call: TRBD1 (5 bases). From germline, CDR1 is WNHNN and CDR2 SYGVQD (reference sequence). The V end lost 6 bases, the J end lost 6 bases, and 14 bases lay between the germline ends. CDR3 size: 13 residues. The CDR3 DNA is TGCGCCAGCAGCAGGGTGCGAACGCCTGAAGCTTTCTTT. Encoded protein: CASSRVRTPEAFF.

The gene calls are TRBV27 and TRBJ2-1; D is possibly TRBD2 (6 bases). This CDR3 is 16 amino acids long. The V and J ends lost 3 bases and 0 bases respectively, with 12 bases between them. Per germline, CDR1 MNHEY and CDR2 SMNVEV (reference sequence). CDR3 protein: CASSFGGASSYNEQFF. In DNA, the CDR3 is TGTGCCAGCAGTTTTGGCGGGGCGAGCTCCTACAATGAGCAGTTCTTC.

Of note for this clone: At the DNA level, this CDR3 is encoded by other sequences in the same sample as well. The chain recombines TRBV9 with TRBJ1-2, with a weak D call TRBD1 (6 bases). V lost 0 bases and J lost 6, with 9 bases in between. The CDR3 contains 13 residues. Germline lookup yields CDR1 SGDLS and CDR2 YYNGEE. CDR3 coding DNA: TGTGCCAGCAGCGTAGGCCAGGGGAATGGCTACACCTTC. Protein: CASSVGQGNGYTF. Full variable domain (outside the CDR3, taken from reference TRBV9 and TRBJ1-2): DSGVTQTPKHLITATGQRVTLRCSPRSGDLSVYWYQQSLDQGLQFLIQYYNGEERAKGNILERFSAQQFPDLHSELNLSSLELGDSALYFCASSVGQGNGYTFGSGTRLTVV.

The V call is TRBV15, the J call TRBJ1-5, with a tentative D call TRBD1 (5 bases). The CDR3 has 13 residues. The V end lost 9 bases, the J end lost 5 bases, and 14 bases lay between the germline ends. The germline V gene has CDR1 LNHNV and CDR2 YYDKDF (reference sequence). The CDR3: CATWGGFDQPQHF. CDR3 nucleotides: TGTGCCACTTGGGGGGGATTCGATCAGCCCCAGCATTTT.

There are many counts of this clone. This sequence joins TRBV21-1 and TRBJ1-5; the table names TRBD1, a call not compared with the DNA. TRBV21-1 is classified as a pseudogene. This CDR3 has 15 amino acids. The CDR3 DNA sequence: TGTGCCAGCAACCCGGGTCTACAGGGCCATCAGCCCCAGCATTTT. Its translation is CASNPGLQGHQPQHF.

V gene TRBV3-1 (or the pseudogene TRBV3-2) combines with J gene TRBJ1-2; D gene unclear. Germline CDR1 and CDR2: LGHDT and YNNKEL (reference sequence). The CDR3 covers 13 residues. Deletions cut 3 bases from V and 4 bases from J, with 9 bases between. The CDR3 sequence is CASSHPSGYGYTF. In nucleotides, the CDR3 is TGTGCCAGCAGCCACCCTTCGGGCTATGGCTACACCTTC.